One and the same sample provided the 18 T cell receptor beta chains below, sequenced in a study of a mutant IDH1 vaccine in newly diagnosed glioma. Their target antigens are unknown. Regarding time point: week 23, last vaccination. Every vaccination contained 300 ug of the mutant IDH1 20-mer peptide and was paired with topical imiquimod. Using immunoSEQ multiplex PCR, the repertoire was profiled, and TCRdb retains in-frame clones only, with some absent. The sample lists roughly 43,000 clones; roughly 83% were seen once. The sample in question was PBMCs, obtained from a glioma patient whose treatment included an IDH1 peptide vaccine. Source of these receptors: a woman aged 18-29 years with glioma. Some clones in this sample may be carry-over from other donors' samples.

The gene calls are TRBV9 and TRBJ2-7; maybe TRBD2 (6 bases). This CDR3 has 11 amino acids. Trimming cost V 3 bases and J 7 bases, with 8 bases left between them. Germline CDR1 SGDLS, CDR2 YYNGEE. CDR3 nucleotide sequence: TGTGCCAGCAGCGAGGGGACTGAGCAGTACTTC. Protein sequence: CASSEGTEQYF.

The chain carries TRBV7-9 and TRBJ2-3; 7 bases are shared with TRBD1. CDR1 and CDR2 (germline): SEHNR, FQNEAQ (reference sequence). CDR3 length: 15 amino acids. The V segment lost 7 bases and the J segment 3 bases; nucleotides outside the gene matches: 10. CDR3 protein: CASTLTGSPTDTQYF. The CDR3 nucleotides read TGTGCCAGCACCCTGACAGGGAGTCCGACAGATACGCAGTATTTT.

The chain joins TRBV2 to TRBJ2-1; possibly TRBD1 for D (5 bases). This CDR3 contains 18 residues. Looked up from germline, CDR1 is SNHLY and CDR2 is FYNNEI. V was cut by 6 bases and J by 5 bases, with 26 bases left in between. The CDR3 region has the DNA TGTGCCAGCAGCGAAATTATATCAGGGATCCGGCCCCACAATGAGCAGTTCTTC. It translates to CASSEIISGIRPHNEQFF.

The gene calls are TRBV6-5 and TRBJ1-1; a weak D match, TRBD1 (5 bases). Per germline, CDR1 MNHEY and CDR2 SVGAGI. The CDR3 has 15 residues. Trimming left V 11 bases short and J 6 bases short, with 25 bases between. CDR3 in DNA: TGTGCCTCTCACCGCGGGGGAAGGGGTGAGGCTGAAGCTTTCTTT. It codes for CASHRGGRGEAEAFF.

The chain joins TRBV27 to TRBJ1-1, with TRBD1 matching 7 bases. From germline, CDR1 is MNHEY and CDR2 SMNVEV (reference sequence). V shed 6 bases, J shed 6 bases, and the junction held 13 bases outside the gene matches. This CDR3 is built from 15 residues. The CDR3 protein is CASSPPRQGISEAFF. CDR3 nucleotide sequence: TGTGCCAGCAGCCCTCCCCGACAGGGAATCTCTGAAGCTTTCTTT.

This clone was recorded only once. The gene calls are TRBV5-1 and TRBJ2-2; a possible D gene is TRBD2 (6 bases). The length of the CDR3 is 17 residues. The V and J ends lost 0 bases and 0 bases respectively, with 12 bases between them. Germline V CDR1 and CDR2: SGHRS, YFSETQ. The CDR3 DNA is TGCGCCAGCAGCTTGGGGAGGGGTGCTACGAACACCGGGGAGCTGTTTTTT. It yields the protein CASSLGRGATNTGELFF.

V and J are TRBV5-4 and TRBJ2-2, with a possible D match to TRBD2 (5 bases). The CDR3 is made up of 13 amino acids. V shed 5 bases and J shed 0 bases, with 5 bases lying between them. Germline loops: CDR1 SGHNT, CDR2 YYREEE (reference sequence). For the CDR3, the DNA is TGTGCCAGCAGGGAGGCGAACACCGGGGAGCTGTTTTTT. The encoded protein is CASREANTGELFF.

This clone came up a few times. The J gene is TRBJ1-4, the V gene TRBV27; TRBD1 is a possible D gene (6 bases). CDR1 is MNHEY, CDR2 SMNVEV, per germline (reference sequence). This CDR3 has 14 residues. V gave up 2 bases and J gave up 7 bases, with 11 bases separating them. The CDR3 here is CASSLAGTPEKLFF. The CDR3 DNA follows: TGTGCCAGCAGTTTAGCTGGGACACCTGAAAAACTGTTTTTT.

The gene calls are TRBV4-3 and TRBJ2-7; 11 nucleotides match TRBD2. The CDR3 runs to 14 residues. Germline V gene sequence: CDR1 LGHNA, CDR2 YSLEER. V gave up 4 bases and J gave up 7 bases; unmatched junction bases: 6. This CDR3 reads CASSRVRTSGEQYF. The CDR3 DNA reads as TGCGCCAGCAGCCGAGTCAGGACTAGCGGGGAGCAGTACTTC.

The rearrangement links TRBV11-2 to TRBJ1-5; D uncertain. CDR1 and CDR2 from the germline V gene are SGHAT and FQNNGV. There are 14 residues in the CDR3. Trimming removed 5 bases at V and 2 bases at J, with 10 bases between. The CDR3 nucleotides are TGTGCCAGCAGCCCCTACACGGGCAATCAGCCCCAGCATTTT. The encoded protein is CASSPYTGNQPQHF.

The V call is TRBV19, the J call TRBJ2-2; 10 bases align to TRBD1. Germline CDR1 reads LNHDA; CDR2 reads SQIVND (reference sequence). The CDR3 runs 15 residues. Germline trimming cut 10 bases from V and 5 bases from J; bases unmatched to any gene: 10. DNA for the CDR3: TGTGCCACCCTCCCGACAGGGGGCGTAACCGGGGAGCTGTTTTTT. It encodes CATLPTGGVTGELFF.

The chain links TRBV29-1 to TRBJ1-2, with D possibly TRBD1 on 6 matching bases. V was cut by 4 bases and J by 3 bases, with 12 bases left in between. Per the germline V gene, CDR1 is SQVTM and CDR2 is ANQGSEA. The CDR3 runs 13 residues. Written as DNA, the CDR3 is TGCAGCGTTGTAGGGGAGGGGGACTATGGCTACACCTTC. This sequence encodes CSVVGEGDYGYTF.

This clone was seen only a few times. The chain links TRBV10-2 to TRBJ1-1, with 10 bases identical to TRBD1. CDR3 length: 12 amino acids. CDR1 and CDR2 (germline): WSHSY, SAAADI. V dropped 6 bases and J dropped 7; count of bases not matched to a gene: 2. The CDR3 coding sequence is TGCGCCAGCAGGCGGGACAGGGGTGAAGCTTTCTTT. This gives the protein CASRRDRGEAFF.

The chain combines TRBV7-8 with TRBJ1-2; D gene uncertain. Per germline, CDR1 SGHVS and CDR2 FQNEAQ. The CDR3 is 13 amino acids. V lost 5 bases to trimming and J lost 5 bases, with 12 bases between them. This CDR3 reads CASSTGSPYGYTF. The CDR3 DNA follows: TGTGCCAGCAGCACCGGGAGCCCTTATGGCTACACCTTC.

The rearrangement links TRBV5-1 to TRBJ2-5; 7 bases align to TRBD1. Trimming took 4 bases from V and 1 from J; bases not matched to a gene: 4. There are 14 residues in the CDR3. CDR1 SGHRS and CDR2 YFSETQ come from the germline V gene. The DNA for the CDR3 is TGCGCCAGCAGCGCGGACAGGCCCCAAGAGACCCAGTACTTC. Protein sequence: CASSADRPQETQYF. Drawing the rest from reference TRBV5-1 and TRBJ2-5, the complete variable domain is KAGVTQTPRYLIKTRGQQVTLSCSPISGHRSVSWYQQTPGQGLQFLFEYFSETQRNKGNFPGRFSGRQFSNSRSEMNVSTLELGDSALYLCASSADRPQETQYFGPGTRLLVL.

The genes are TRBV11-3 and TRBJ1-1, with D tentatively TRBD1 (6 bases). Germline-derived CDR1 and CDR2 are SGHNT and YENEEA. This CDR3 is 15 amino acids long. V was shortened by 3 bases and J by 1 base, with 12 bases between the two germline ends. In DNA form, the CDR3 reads TGTGCCAGCAGCTTGGGGGGGCAGAGGAACACTGAAGCTTTCTTT. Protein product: CASSLGGQRNTEAFF.

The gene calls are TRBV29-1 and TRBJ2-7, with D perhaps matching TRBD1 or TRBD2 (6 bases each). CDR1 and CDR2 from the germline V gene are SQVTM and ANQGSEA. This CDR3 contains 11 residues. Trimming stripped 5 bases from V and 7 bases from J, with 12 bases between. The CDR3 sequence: CSVSRGGEQYF. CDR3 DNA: TGCAGCGTTTCCAGGGGAGGAGAGCAGTACTTC.

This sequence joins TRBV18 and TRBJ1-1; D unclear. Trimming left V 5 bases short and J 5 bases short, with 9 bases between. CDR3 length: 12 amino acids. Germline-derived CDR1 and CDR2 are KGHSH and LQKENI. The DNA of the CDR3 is TGTGCCAGCTCATACTCCCTTACTGAAGCTTTCTTT. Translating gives CASSYSLTEAFF. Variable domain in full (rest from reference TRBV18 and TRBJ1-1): NAGVMQNPRHLVRRRGQEARLRCSPMKGHSHVYWYRQLPEEGLKFMVYLQKENIIDESGMPKERFSAEFPKEGPSILRIQQVVRGDSAAYFCASSYSLTEAFFGQGTRLTVV.